This T cell receptor beta chain was profiled in a study of Ad26.COV2.S vaccination and SARS-CoV-2 variants. The V segment lost 4 bases and the J segment 7 bases; nucleotides outside the gene matches: 11. The CDR3 consists of 16 residues. Germline CDR1 reads KGHDR; CDR2 reads SFDVKD. Documented treatment: around 19 received Ad26.COV2.S at low or high dose, single or two shots; about 5 received placebo; per-sample allocation not given. Collection of samples fell on day 63 after the first vaccine or placebo injection. Measured with immunoSEQ multiplex PCR; TCRdb has only the in-frame clones, and not every one. The table includes over 300,000 clones, about 80% detected once.

The TCR comes from a person aged 18-65 years who received the Ad26.COV2.S COVID-19 vaccine or a placebo. The V and J genes are TRBV24-1 and TRBJ2-2, with TRBD1 identical over 7 bases. The specimen comprised peripheral blood, sampled in a trial of Ad26.COV2.S vaccine versus placebo. The CDR3 DNA reads as TGTGCCACCAGTGAAGGAACAGGGGAAAGGGACGGGGAGCTGTTTTTT. The encoded protein is CATSEGTGERDGELFF.